One and the same sample provided the 8 T cell receptor beta chains below, sequenced in a study of cytomegalovirus exposure and HLA in healthy donors. 13 Jbeta primers and 60 Vbeta primers were used for the PCR. TCRdb keeps only in-frame clones here, not all; method: immunoSEQ multiplex PCR. The sample lists 100,000 or so clones; 76% were seen once. The sample comprised PBMCs. Receptors were obtained from a man aged 35-49 years in good health and CMV-seronegative.

This clone showed up just a few times. V is TRBV6-1 and J is TRBJ1-3; 8 bases are shared with TRBD1. CDR1 is MNHNS, CDR2 SASEGT, per germline. With V trimmed by 7 bases and J by 8 bases, 10 bases remained unmatched. The CDR3 has 14 residues. CDR3 in amino acids: CASTSGQVYYTIYF. The CDR3 coding sequence is TGTGCCAGCACTTCGGGACAGGTGTATTACACCATATATTTT.

The chain recombines TRBV5-1 with TRBJ2-3; 7 nucleotides agree with TRBD1. Per the germline V gene, CDR1 is SGHRS and CDR2 is YFSETQ. CDR3 length: 12 residues. V was clipped by 7 bases and J by 6 bases; unmatched bases: 5. The CDR3 region is CASQSGGDTQYF. Written as DNA, the CDR3 is TGCGCCAGCCAATCAGGGGGTGATACGCAGTATTTT.

Note on this clone: The junction shows a germline mismatch at one end, possibly a read error. The rearrangement links TRBV7-9 to TRBJ1-1; a possible D gene is TRBD1 (5 bases). CDR3 length: 15 residues. Germline CDR1 and CDR2: SEHNR and FQNEAQ (reference sequence). The CDR3 sequence: CSSSLVTGLDTEAFF. The DNA of the CDR3 is TGTTCCAGCAGCTTGGTTACAGGATTGGACACTGAAGCTTTCTTT.

This clone was seen only a few times. The V and J genes are TRBV10-3 and TRBJ2-3, with 9 bases that match TRBD1. This CDR3 has 15 residues. The junction had 9 bases not matched to a gene; V was cut back by 11 bases and J by 0 bases. Germline V lookup: CDR1 ENHRY, CDR2 SYGVKD. This CDR3 reads CAVYRDRDSTDTQYF. The CDR3 DNA reads as TGTGCCGTCTACCGGGACAGGGATAGCACAGATACGCAGTATTTT.

The chain joins TRBV7-8 to TRBJ1-6; D unclear. The CDR3 is 12 amino acids. The V and J ends lost 0 bases and 16 bases respectively, with 10 bases between them. CDR1 and CDR2 (germline): SGHVS, FQNEAQ. CDR3 region: CASSLAEGGLHF. The CDR3 region has the DNA TGTGCCAGCAGCTTAGCGGAAGGAGGGCTCCACTTT.

The sample holds one count of this clone. V is TRBV4-1 and J is TRBJ2-5; D may be TRBD1 (6 bases). Germline CDR1 and CDR2: MGHRA and YSYEKL. V lost 0 bases to trimming and J lost 4 bases, with 9 bases between them. This CDR3 spans 14 amino acids. This CDR3 reads CASSQEGAGETQYF. As DNA, the CDR3 is TGCGCCAGCAGCCAAGAGGGGGCTGGAGAGACCCAGTACTTC.

As regards this clone: The identical CDR3 is also encoded by other nucleotide sequences in the sample. J is TRBJ2-7 and V is TRBV6-6; 7 bases align to TRBD2. CDR3 length: 14 residues. The V gene's germline CDR1 is MNHNY and CDR2 SVGAGI (reference sequence). Trimming cost V 6 bases and J 2 bases; bases outside gene matches: 7. For the CDR3, the DNA is TGTGCCAGCAGCTACGGGGGGAAGGCCTACGAGCAGTACGTC. This gives the protein CASSYGGKAYEQYV.

In this sample, this clone turned up once. The chain employs TRBV7-2 and TRBJ2-7, with a possible D match to TRBD2 (6 bases). The CDR3 sequence is 12 residues long. V was trimmed by 5 bases and J by 6 bases, leaving 11 bases between them. The V gene's germline CDR1 is SGHTA and CDR2 FQGNSA. CDR3 sequence reads: CASSRRRGEQYV. In DNA form, the CDR3 reads TGTGCCAGCAGCCGACGGCGGGGCGAGCAGTACGTC.